This T cell receptor beta chain was sequenced during a study of human T cells and chemical hapten exposure. Using its own MiXCR run on the RACE reads, TCRdb lists one record per CDR3 protein. The sample lists about 200,000 distinct CDR3 sequences, more than 20% occurring once. Germline values: CDR1 MDHEN, CDR2 SYDVKM. V lost 2 bases and J lost 2, with 16 bases in between. CDR3 size: 18 residues. This clonotype has just a few counts. Time point defined: patch test 3, about 24 weeks after DPC sensitization. As for treatment: therapeutic diphenylcyclopropenone sensitization with weekly scalp DPC. The material sequenced was whole blood, taken in connection with sensitization to the hapten diphenylcyclopropenone (DPC). The TCR was taken from a woman in her thirties or forties with alopecia areata. Some clones in this sample may be carry-over from other donors' samples. The chain is built from TRBV28 and TRBJ2-6; a possible D gene is TRBD1 (6 bases). The DNA of the CDR3 is TGTGCCAGCAGTTTACCGCAACAGGGTCTCGCTGGGGCCAACGTCCTGACTTTC. This codes for CASSLPQQGLAGANVLTF.